The clone carrying this TCR beta chain was observed a few times. This sample was taken from a study of spatial heterogeneity in lung cancer. Overall study context: A consistent excess of beta-chain over alpha-chain sequences was detected.

Indicated time point: sample taken at primary tumor resection. The cohort: over 70 early-stage, untreated non-small cell lung cancer patients. No cell sorting; template was whole RNA from tumor, lung tissue or PBMC. From the 5' RACE reads, TCRdb called clonotypes with MiXCR, one entry per CDR3 protein. The sample lists tens of thousands of distinct CDR3 sequences; about 12% were seen once. V was pared by 7 bases and J by 7 bases, with 15 bases between. In germline, CDR1 is SGDLS, CDR2 YYNGEE. This CDR3 region has 13 residues. The chain has TRBV9 and TRBJ2-1; D may be TRBD1 (6 bases). The receptor was derived from a male donor with early-stage non-small cell lung cancer. The sequencing used PBMCs, collected at surgery. CDR3 coding DNA: TGTGCCAGCGAAACAGGGTTTGGTAATGAGCAGTTCTTC. This codes for CASETGFGNEQFF.